The present TCR beta chain was sequenced within a study of blood T cell repertoires in COVID-19 (dated by TCRdb to about 2020). The study in broad terms: Samples from collaborators originated in the United States, Italy and Spain and spanned both the acute and convalescent phases of COVID-19. The prospective study material was composed of cDNA or gDNA derived from T cells, B-cell-depleted T cells, or PBMCs. The dataset comprised deeply sampled blood TCRbeta repertoires from subjects exposed to, actively infected with, or recovered from COVID-19. The repertoires were released in a freely available public database meant as a resource for research on the immune response to SARS-CoV-2. Samples came from the ongoing ImmuneRACE study (first 160 participants) plus 1,254 subjects from 6 global collaborators. A de-identified subject ID, COVID-19 status, age in years and sex were almost always included in the sample metadata. Where available, HLA class I and class II types were taken from metadata supplied by the sample provider and were not determined by assay-based typing.

Points the paper makes about the study in general: Clinical and demographic metadata were provided uncurated, with the amount varying by source and participant.

TCRbeta CDR3 regions were amplified from genomic DNA using the immunoSEQ Assay, a bias-controlled multiplex PCR. Concerning the study's data processing: The number of nucleated cells in each sample was estimated from the amplification of reference gene primers within the assay. To quantify the absolute abundance of each unique TCRbeta CDR3 rearrangement, sequence reads were collapsed and filtered. Productive Simpson clonality was computed per sample as the square root of Simpson's diversity index over productive rearrangements. The immuneACCESS repertoire file appears here via TCRdb, limited to in-frame rearrangements. These files lack a portion of the clones; in checked studies, under half of the deficit traces to unresolved V genes, and the cause of the others is not known. V and J calls and clone size come straight from that table; D and trimming were deduced from the DNA. Counted in this sample were roughly 150,000 clones; approximately 84% of them appeared once. The ten largest clones add up to about 8% of the sample.

Whole blood was collected in K2EDTA tubes by collaborating institutions according to the institutions' own protocols. Collaborator samples were shipped for TCRbeta analysis as frozen whole blood, isolated PBMCs, or DNA extracted from either sample type. A distance of 8 bases separates the germline ends of V and J, which lose 4 bases and 1 base respectively. The cysteine opens and the phenylalanine closes a CDR3 of 13 amino acids. The CDR3 DNA has 39 bases and is translated from base 1. Via the germline V gene (reference sequence), CDR1 is SGHNT and CDR2 YYREEE. As concerns this clone: Its antigen is unknown. One base away there is no much larger clone; base qualities are not given.

The TCR was taken from a human donor in a cohort sampled during active COVID-19. The sequence joins TRBV5-4 to TRBJ1-1, with the D gene too uncertain to name. The source material was peripheral blood. The CDR3 is CASSPTKNTEAFF. The base sequence is TGTGCCAGCAGCCCAACAAAGAACACTGAAGCTTTCTTT.